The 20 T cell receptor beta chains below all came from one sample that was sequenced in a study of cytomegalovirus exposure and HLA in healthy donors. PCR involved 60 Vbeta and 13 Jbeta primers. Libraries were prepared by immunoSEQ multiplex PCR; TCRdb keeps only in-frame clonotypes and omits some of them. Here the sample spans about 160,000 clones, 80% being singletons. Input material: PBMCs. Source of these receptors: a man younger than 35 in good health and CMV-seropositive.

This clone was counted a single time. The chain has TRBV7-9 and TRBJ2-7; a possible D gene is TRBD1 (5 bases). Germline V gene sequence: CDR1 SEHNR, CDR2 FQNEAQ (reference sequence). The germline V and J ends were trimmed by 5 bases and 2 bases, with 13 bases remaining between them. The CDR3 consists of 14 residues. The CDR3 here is CASSTPTGTYEQYF. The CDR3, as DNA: TGTGCCAGCAGCACTCCCACAGGAACCTACGAGCAGTACTTC.

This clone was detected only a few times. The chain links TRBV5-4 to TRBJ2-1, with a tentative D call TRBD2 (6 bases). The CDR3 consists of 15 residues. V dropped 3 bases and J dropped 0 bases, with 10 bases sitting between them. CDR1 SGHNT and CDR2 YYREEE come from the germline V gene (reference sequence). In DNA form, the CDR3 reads TGTGCCAGCAGCTCCGCGGGGATCTCCTACAATGAGCAGTTCTTC. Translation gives CASSSAGISYNEQFF.

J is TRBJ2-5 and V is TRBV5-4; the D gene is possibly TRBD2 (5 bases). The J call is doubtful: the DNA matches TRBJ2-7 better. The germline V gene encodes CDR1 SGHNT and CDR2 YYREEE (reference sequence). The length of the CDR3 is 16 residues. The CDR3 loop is CASSLELDTASYEQYF. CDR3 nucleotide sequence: TGTGCCAGCAGCTTGGAACTAGACACCGCTTCCTACGAGCAGTACTTC.

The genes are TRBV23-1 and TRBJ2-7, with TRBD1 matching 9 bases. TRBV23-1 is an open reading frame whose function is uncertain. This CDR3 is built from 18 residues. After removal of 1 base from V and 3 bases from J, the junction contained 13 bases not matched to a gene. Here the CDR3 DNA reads TGCGCCAGCAGTCAATTCTACCCGGAAGGACAGGGGAACTACGAGCAGTACTTC. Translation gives CASSQFYPEGQGNYEQYF.

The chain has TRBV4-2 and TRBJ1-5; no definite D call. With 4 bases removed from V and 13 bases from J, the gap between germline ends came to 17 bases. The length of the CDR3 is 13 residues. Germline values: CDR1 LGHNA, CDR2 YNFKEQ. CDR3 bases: TGTGCCAGCAGCCCCTCGGGGTTATTCCCACAGCATTTT. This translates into CASSPSGLFPQHF.

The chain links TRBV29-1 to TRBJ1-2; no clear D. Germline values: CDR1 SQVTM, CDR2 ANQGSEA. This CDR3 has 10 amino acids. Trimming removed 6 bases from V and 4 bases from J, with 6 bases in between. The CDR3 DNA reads TGCAGCGTCGGTGGCTATGGCTACACCTTC. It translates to CSVGGYGYTF. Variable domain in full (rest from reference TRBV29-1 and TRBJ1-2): SAVISQKPSRDICQRGTSLTIQCQVDSQVTMMFWYRQQPGQSLTLIATANQGSEATYESGFVIDKFPISRPNLTFSTLTVSNMSPEDSSIYLCSVGGYGYTFGSGTRLTVV.

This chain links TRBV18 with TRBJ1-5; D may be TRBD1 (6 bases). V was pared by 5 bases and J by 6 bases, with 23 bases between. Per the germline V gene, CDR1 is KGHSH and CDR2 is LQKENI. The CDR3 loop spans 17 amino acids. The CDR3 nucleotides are TGTGCCAGCTCAGGTGCCGGGACACCTCTTCAGGCTCAGCCCCAGCATTTT. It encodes CASSGAGTPLQAQPQHF.

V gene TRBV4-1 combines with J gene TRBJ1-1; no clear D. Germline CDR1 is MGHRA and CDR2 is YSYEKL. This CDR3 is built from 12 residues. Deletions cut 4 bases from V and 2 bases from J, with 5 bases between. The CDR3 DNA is TGCGCCAGCAGCCGGCTTAACACTGAAGCTTTCTTT. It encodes CASSRLNTEAFF.

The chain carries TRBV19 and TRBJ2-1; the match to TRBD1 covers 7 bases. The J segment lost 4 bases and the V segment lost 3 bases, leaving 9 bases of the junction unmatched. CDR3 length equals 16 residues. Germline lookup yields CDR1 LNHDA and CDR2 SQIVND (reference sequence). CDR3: CASSMDRDSLYNEQFF. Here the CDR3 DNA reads TGTGCCAGTAGTATGGACCGGGACAGCCTTTACAATGAGCAGTTCTTC.

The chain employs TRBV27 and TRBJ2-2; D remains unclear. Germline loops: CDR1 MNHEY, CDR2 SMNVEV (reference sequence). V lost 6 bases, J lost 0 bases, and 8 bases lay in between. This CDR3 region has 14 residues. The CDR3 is CASRVDTNTGELFF. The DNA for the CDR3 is TGTGCCAGCAGGGTCGACACGAACACCGGGGAGCTGTTTTTT.

CDR3 amino acids: CASSLQGVRTEAFF. The CDR3 DNA sequence: TGTGCCAGCAGCTTGCAGGGGGTGCGCACTGAAGCTTTCTTT. V and J are TRBV7-9 and TRBJ1-1, with 7 bases lining up with TRBD1. Looked up from germline, CDR1 is SEHNR and CDR2 is FQNEAQ (reference sequence). Trimming at V came to 3 bases and at J to 4 bases, leaving 5 bases not matched to a gene. The CDR3 is 14 amino acids.

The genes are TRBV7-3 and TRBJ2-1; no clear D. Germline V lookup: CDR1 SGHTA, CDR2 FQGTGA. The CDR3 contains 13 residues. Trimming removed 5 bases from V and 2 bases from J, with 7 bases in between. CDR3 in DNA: TGTGCCAGCAGCCAAGACACCTACAATGAGCAGTTCTTC. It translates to CASSQDTYNEQFF. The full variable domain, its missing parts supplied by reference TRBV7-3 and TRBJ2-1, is GAGVSQTPSNKVTEKGKYVELRCDPISGHTALYWYRQSLGQGPEFLIYFQGTGAADDSGLPNDRFFAVRPEGSVSTLKIQRTERGDSAVYLCASSQDTYNEQFFGPGTRLTVL.

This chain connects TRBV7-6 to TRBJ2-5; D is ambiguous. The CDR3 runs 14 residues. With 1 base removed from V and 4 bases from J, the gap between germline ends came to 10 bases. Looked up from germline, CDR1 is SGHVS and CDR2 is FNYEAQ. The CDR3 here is CASSLGLVRETQYF. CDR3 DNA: TGTGCCAGCAGCTTAGGATTGGTCAGAGAGACCCAGTACTTC.

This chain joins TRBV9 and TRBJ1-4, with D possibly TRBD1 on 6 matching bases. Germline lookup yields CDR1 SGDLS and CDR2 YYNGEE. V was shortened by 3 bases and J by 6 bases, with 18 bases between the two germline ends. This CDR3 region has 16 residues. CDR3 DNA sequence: TGTGCCAGCAGCGAATCCCCCTTCGGGGGGCATGAAAAACTGTTTTTT. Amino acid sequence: CASSESPFGGHEKLFF.

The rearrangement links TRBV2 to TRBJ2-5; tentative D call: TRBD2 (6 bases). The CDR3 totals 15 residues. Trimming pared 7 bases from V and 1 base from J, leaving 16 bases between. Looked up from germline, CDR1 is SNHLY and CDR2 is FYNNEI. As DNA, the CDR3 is TGTGCCAGCATGATCGGGAGAGGCGCCCAAGAGACCCAGTACTTC. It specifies CASMIGRGAQETQYF.

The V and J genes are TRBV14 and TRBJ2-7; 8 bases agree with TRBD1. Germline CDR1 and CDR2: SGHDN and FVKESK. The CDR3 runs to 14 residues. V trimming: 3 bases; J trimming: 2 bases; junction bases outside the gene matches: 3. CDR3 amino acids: CASSQDRVAYEQYF. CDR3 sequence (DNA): TGTGCCAGCAGCCAGGACAGGGTAGCCTACGAGCAGTACTTC.

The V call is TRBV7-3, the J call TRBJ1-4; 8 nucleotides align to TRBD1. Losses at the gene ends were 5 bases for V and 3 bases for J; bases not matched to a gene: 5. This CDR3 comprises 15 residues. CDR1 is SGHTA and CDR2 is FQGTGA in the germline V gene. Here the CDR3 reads CASSLTGGANEKLFF. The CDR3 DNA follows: TGTGCCAGCAGCCTCACAGGGGGGGCTAATGAAAAACTGTTTTTT.

The CDR3 DNA follows: TGTGCCAGCAGGAGCGGGGGATTTACAGATACGCAGTATTTT. Encoded protein: CASRSGGFTDTQYF. The chain is built from TRBV6-5 and TRBJ2-3, with 8 bases lining up with TRBD2. V shed 6 bases and J 3 bases; nucleotides not matched to a gene: 5. The CDR3 runs 14 residues. Per germline, CDR1 MNHEY and CDR2 SVGAGI.

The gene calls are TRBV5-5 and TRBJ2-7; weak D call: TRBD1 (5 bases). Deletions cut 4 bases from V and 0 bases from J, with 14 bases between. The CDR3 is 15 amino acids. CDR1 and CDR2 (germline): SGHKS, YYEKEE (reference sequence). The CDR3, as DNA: TGTGCCAGCAGCCAGCCACAGGTTCTCTCCTACGAGCAGTACTTC. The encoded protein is CASSQPQVLSYEQYF.

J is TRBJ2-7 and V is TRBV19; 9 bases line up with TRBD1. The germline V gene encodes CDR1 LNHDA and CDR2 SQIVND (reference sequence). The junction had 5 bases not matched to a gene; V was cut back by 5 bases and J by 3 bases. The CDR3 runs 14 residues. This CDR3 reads CASSYGTGFYEQYF. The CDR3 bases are TGTGCCAGTAGTTACGGGACAGGGTTCTACGAGCAGTACTTC.